Listed below are T cell receptor beta chains from one sample, sequenced in a study of response to subunit inactivated influenza vaccine. TCRdb passed the RT-PCR reads through MiXCR, listing each CDR3 protein once. The sample records over 800,000 distinct CDR3 sequences, over 20% being singletons. The sequencing used PBMCs from blood, collected around 5 days after vaccination. The receptors here all came from a man aged 45 to 65 who received an inactivated influenza vaccine. CDR3s include the opening cysteine and the closing phenylalanine or tryptophan. D genes are given only for firm matches. Part of the rows lack a size; the others show once, few, many or a class for expanded clones.

. | 16 | few | TRBJ1-6 | TRBV4-3 | TGCGCCAGCAGCCAAGAAAGGTACAGGGAGAATTCACCCCTCCACTTT | CASSQERYRENSPLHF
TRBD2 | 15 | . | TRBJ2-1 | TRBV13 | TGTGCCAGCAGCGCACGACTAGCGGGGGGGACAGAGCAGTTCTTC | CASSARLAGGTEQFF
. | 15 | . | TRBJ1-2 | TRBV4-3 | TGCGCCAGCAGCCAAGATCGAACAGGGTCGGATGGCTACACCTTC | CASSQDRTGSDGYTF
. | 14 | few | TRBJ2-7 | TRBV7-2 | TGTGCCAGCAGCTTCGAGGACTGGGCCTACGAGCAGTACTTC | CASSFEDWAYEQYF
TRBD2 | 13 | . | TRBJ2-7 | TRBV6-5 | TGTGCCAGCAGTTCCACCCGCGGGAGCGAGCAGTACTTC | CASSSTRGSEQYF
. | 15 | . | TRBJ1-5 | TRBV18 | TGTGCCAGCTCACCAGAGGGGGGTAGCAATCAGCCCCAGCATTTT | CASSPEGGSNQPQHF
TRBD1 | 13 | many | TRBJ2-1 | TRBV29-1 | TGCAGCGTCCGGACAGGGGAAAGGTATGAGCAGTTCTTC | CSVRTGERYEQFF
. | 13 | few | TRBJ2-5 | TRBV12-3/TRBV12-4 | TGTGCCAGCAGATCCGACACTGAAGAGACCCAGTACTTC | CASRSDTEETQYF
TRBD2 | 13 | . | TRBJ2-7 | TRBV7-2 | TGTGCCAGCAGCTCGAGCGGGATAGACGAGCAGTACTTC | CASSSSGIDEQYF
. | 14 | . | TRBJ1-1 | TRBV5-1 | TGCGCCAGCAGCTCGGACACTTCGAACACTGAAGCTTTCTTT | CASSSDTSNTEAFF
. | 16 | . | TRBJ2-3 | TRBV20-1 | TGCAGTGCCCCACCCCTGACGCCGACTAGCACAGATACGCAGTATTTT | CSAPPLTPTSTDTQYF
. | 13 | few | TRBJ2-7 | TRBV5-1 | TGCGCCAGCAGCTTGGAATTAGGGACCATGCAGTACTTC | CASSLELGTMQYF
TRBD1 | 17 | . | TRBJ2-6 | TRBV7-2 | TGTGCCAGCAGCCCGACAGGGCTTGCTCTGGGGGCCAACGTCCTGACTTTC | CASSPTGLALGANVLTF
TRBD1 | 16 | few | TRBJ2-2 | TRBV24-1 | TGTGCCACCAGTGACTCGGACAGGGGAGTCACCGGGGAGCTGTTTTTT | CATSDSDRGVTGELFF
. | 15 | . | TRBJ2-2 | TRBV6-5 | TGTGCCAGCAGTTATCGCAAGACCTACACCGGGGAGCTGTTTTTT | CASSYRKTYTGELFF
. | 16 | few | TRBJ2-2 | TRBV5-5 | TGTGCCAGCAGCTTCCCACAGGGAGTAGACACCGGGGAGCTGTTTTTT | CASSFPQGVDTGELFF
. | 14 | few | TRBJ2-5 | TRBV2 | TGTGCCAGCACCATCGCCGGGGGACAAGAGACCCAGTACTTC | CASTIAGGQETQYF
. | 15 | . | TRBJ2-1 | TRBV7-9 | TGTGCCAGCAGCTCACCGCTAAAGGTTAGCAATGAGCAGTTCTTC | CASSSPLKVSNEQFF
TRBD2 | 18 | . | TRBJ2-1 | TRBV11-1 | TGTGCCAGCAGCTTAGGCCCCGGAGGGACTAGCGGTTACAATGAGCAGTTCTTC | CASSLGPGGTSGYNEQFF
. | 13 | few | TRBJ2-3 | TRBV12-5 | TGTGCTAGTGGTCCCGATCACGGAGATACGCAGTATTTT | CASGPDHGDTQYF
. | 16 | few | TRBJ2-2 | TRBV15 | TGTGCCACCAGCAGAGATCGTCTAGCCGGGGCCGGGGAGCTGTTTTTT | CATSRDRLAGAGELFF
TRBD1 | 14 | . | TRBJ2-5 | TRBV20-1 | TGCAGTGCAACAGTCACAGGGGGCACGAAGACCCAGTACTTC | CSATVTGGTKTQYF
. | 15 | few | TRBJ2-5 | TRBV5-1 | TGCGCCAGCAGCCCAGGACTACTAGCAAGAGAGACCCAGTACTTC | CASSPGLLARETQYF
. | 14 | few | TRBJ1-1 | TRBV4-2 | TGTGCCAGCAGCCACCCAGGGCTTAACACTGAAGCTTTCTTT | CASSHPGLNTEAFF
TRBD2 | 19 | . | TRBJ2-7 | TRBV11-2 | TGTGCCAGCAGCTCCTACCAGGGACTAGCGGGAGGGTTCTCTTACGAGCAGTACTTC | CASSSYQGLAGGFSYEQYF
. | 15 | . | TRBJ2-1 | TRBV19 | TGTGCCAGTAGTATAAGGGGGAGGGCCGGGGATGAGCAGTTCTTC | CASSIRGRAGDEQFF